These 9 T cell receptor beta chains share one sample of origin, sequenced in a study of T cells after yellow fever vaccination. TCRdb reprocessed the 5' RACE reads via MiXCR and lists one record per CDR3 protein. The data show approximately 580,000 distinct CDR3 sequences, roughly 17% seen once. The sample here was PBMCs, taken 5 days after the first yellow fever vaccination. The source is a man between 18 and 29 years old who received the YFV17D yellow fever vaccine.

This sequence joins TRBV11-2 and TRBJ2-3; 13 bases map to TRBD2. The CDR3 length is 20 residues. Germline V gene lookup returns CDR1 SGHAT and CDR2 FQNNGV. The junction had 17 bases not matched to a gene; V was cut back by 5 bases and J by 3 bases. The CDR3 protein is CASSPWGKRTSGGLTDTQYF. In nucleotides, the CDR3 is TGTGCCAGCAGCCCTTGGGGCAAAAGGACTAGCGGGGGTCTGACAGATACGCAGTATTTT.

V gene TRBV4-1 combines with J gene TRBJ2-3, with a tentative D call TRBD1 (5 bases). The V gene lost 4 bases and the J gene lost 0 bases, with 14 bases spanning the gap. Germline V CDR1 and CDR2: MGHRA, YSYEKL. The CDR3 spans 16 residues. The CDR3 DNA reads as TGCGCCAGCAGCCTTAAGACAGCCTCTAGCACAGATACGCAGTATTTT. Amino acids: CASSLKTASSTDTQYF.

In DNA form, the CDR3 reads TGCAGTGCTCCCGAGTTCGGAACTCAAGAGACCCAGTACTTC. Residues: CSAPEFGTQETQYF. The gene calls are TRBV20-1 and TRBJ2-5; no clear D gene. Germline V gene sequence: CDR1 DFQATT, CDR2 SNEGSKA (reference sequence). CDR3 length equals 14 residues. V lost 5 bases to trimming and J lost 2 bases, with 15 bases between them.

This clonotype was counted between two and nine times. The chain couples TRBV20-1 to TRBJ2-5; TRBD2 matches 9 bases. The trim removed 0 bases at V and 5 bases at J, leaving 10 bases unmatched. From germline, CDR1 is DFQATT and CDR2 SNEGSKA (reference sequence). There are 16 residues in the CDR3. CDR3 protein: CSAREDSGGLGETQYF. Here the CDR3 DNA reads TGCAGTGCTAGAGAAGATAGCGGGGGCCTGGGGGAGACCCAGTACTTC.

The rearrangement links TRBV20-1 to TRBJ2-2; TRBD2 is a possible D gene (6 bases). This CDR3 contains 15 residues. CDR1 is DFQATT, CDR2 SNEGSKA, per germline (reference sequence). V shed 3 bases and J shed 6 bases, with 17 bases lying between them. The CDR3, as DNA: TGCAGTGCTAGGCTGCGACTAGAATCTGCCGGGGAGCTGTTTTTT. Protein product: CSARLRLESAGELFF.

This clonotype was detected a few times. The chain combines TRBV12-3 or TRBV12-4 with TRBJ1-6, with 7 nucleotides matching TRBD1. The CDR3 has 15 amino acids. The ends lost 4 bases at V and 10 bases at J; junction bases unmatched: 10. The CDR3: CASSSARGAGSPLHF. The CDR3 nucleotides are TGTGCCAGCAGTTCAGCCAGGGGGGCCGGCTCACCCCTCCACTTT.

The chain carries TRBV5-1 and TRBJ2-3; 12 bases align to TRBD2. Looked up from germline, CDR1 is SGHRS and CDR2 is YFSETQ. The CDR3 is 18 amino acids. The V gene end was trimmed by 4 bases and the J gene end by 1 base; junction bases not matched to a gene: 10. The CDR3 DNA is TGCGCCAGCAGCGCCCGGACTAGCGGGGCCTTGGGCACAGATACGCAGTATTTT. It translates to CASSARTSGALGTDTQYF.

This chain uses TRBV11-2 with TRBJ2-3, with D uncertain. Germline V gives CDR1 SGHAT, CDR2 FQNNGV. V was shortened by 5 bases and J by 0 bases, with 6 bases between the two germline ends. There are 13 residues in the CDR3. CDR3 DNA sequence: TGTGCCAGCAGCGGCTGGAGCACAGATACGCAGTATTTT. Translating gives CASSGWSTDTQYF. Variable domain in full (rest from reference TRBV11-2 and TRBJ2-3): EAGVAQSPRYKIIEKRQSVAFWCNPISGHATLYWYQQILGQGPKLLIQFQNNGVVDDSQLPKDRFSAERLKGVDSTLKIQPAKLEDSAVYLCASSGWSTDTQYFGPGTRLTVL.

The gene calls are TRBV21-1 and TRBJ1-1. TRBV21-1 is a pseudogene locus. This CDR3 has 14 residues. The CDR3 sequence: CASSIEMGNTEAFF. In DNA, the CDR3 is TGTGCCAGCAGCATAGAGATGGGGAACACTGAAGCTTTCTTT.